The 16 T cell receptor beta chains reported below all come from one sample, sequenced in a study of blood T cell repertoires in COVID-19. Using immunoSEQ multiplex PCR, the repertoire was profiled, and TCRdb retains in-frame clones only, with some absent. Here the sample spans fewer than 400,000 clones, roughly 91% being singletons. Source material: PBMCs or T cells enriched from blood (not recorded which). The receptor source for this set is a woman aged 25 to 39 who had recovered from COVID-19.

This rearrangement joins TRBV30 to TRBJ1-1; TRBD1 agrees at 10 bases. V lost 5 bases to trimming and J lost 1 base; unmatched junction nucleotides: 1. CDR3 length: 13 residues. Germline-derived CDR1 and CDR2 are GTSNPN and SVGIG (reference sequence). CDR3 residues: CAWGDRGNTEAFF. The CDR3 region has the DNA TGTGCCTGGGGGGACAGGGGGAACACTGAAGCTTTCTTT.

The J gene is TRBJ2-5, the V gene TRBV29-1; D possibly corresponds to TRBD2 (6 bases). CDR3 length: 12 residues. Germline V gives CDR1 SQVTM, CDR2 ANQGSEA. Deletions cut 6 bases from V and 3 bases from J, with 11 bases between. CDR3 bases: TGCAGCGTCGTCGGGGGTAAAGAGACCCAGTACTTC. The encoded protein is CSVVGGKETQYF.

V usage is TRBV20-1 and J usage is TRBJ2-5, with D possibly being TRBD1 (7 bases). Germline V gene sequence: CDR1 DFQATT, CDR2 SNEGSKA (reference sequence). V lost 3 bases to trimming and J lost 5 bases, with 19 bases between them. The CDR3 contains 15 residues. The CDR3 nucleotides are TGCAGTGCTAGTCGCCCAGGGGGGAGGTGGGAGACCCAGTACTTC. Its translation: CSASRPGGRWETQYF.

V and J are TRBV7-9 and TRBJ1-2; 8 nucleotides match TRBD1. This CDR3 is built from 16 residues. After removal of 2 bases from V and 7 bases from J, the junction contained 12 bases not matched to a gene. CDR1 and CDR2 (germline): SEHNR, FQNEAQ (reference sequence). The chain's CDR3 is CASSLYPGQGAGGYTF. The DNA for the CDR3 is TGTGCCAGCAGCTTATATCCCGGTCAGGGGGCCGGTGGCTACACCTTC. Combining the CDR3 with reference TRBV7-9 and TRBJ1-2 gives the whole variable domain DTGVSQNPRHKITKRGQNVTFRCDPISEHNRLYWYRQTLGQGPEFLTYFQNEAQLEKSRLLSDRFSAERPKGSFSTLEIQRTEQGDSAMYLCASSLYPGQGAGGYTFGSGTRLTVV.

This chain links TRBV3-1 (or the pseudogene TRBV3-2) with TRBJ2-3, with D hard to call. V gave up 0 bases and J gave up 1 base, with 11 bases separating them. Germline V lookup: CDR1 LGHDT, CDR2 YNNKEL (reference sequence). There are 16 residues in the CDR3. The CDR3 reads CASSQDWRIRTDTQYF. The CDR3 DNA reads TGTGCCAGCAGCCAAGATTGGAGAATCCGCACAGATACGCAGTATTTT.

On this clone itself: The sample carries other DNA sequences with the same CDR3. The chain combines TRBV9 with TRBJ1-1; tentatively, D is TRBD1 (5 bases). Germline V gene data show CDR1 as SGDLS and CDR2 as YYNGEE. The CDR3 is 13 amino acids. V shed 5 bases and J shed 4 bases, with 12 bases lying between them. CDR3 coding DNA: TGTGCCAGCAGTGTGGGGCCGGGCACTGAAGCTTTCTTT. It encodes CASSVGPGTEAFF.

Details on this clone: Here the CDR3 omits its conserved ending phenylalanine or tryptophan, so a read error is the likely source. The DNA is omitted, as the CDR3 cannot be located on it reliably, and the CDR3 follows TCRdb's listing. The V call is TRBV7-2, the J call TRBJ2-4; TRBD1, the D gene given by the table, was not confirmed from the DNA. Termini included, the CDR3 measures 13 amino acids. Germline V lookup: CDR1 SGHTA, CDR2 FQGNSA. The CDR3 reads CASSLDVGRQYTS.

This clone was observed a handful of times. V gene TRBV5-4 combines with J gene TRBJ1-2, with a tentative D call TRBD1 (6 bases). The length of the CDR3 is 12 residues. V lost 2 bases to trimming and J lost 8 bases, with 10 bases between them. In germline, CDR1 is SGHNT, CDR2 YYREEE (reference sequence). The CDR3 loop reads CASSFRTVGYTF. In DNA form, the CDR3 reads TGTGCCAGCAGCTTTAGGACAGTAGGCTACACCTTC.

CDR3 sequence (DNA): TGTGCCACCAACAAAGATGGAAGGGGAGGACAGCCCCAGCATTTT. Translated: CATNKDGRGGQPQHF. This rearrangement joins TRBV15 to TRBJ1-5; D perhaps matches TRBD1 (5 bases). Trimming took off 7 bases at V and 7 bases at J, with 20 bases between the two ends. CDR3 length equals 15 residues. Germline V gene data show CDR1 as LNHNV and CDR2 as YYDKDF (reference sequence).

The chain recombines TRBV7-8 with TRBJ1-1, with 8 positions matching TRBD1. CDR3 length equals 14 residues. Germline trimming cut 2 bases from V and 7 bases from J; bases unmatched to any gene: 6. Germline V gives CDR1 SGHVS, CDR2 FQNEAQ. CDR3 bases: TGTGCCAGCAGCTTAAGCGCAGGGGGCAATGAAGCTTTCTTT. It specifies CASSLSAGGNEAFF.

V and J are TRBV9 and TRBJ2-1; 11 bases line up with TRBD2. V shed 4 bases and J 6 bases; nucleotides not matched to a gene: 6. The CDR3 extends over 15 amino acids. Germline V CDR1 and CDR2: SGDLS, YYNGEE. As DNA, the CDR3 is TGTGCCAGCAGCACAGCGGGACTAGCGGCCAATGAGCAGTTCTTC. This codes for CASSTAGLAANEQFF.

The table lists this clone with a count of one. The rearrangement joins TRBV18 to TRBJ2-7; TRBD1 matches at 10 bases. The CDR3 is 16 residues long. CDR1 and CDR2 from the germline V gene are KGHSH and LQKENI. With V trimmed by 6 bases and J by 2 bases, 10 bases remained unmatched. DNA for the CDR3: TGTGCCAGCTCGACACGGTGGGACAGGGGCACCTACGAGCAGTACTTC. Translating gives CASSTRWDRGTYEQYF.

The chain links TRBV28 to TRBJ1-6, with 7 bases lining up with TRBD1. After removal of 3 bases from V and 8 bases from J, the junction contained 7 bases not matched to a gene. Germline CDR1 and CDR2: MDHEN and SYDVKM. The CDR3 is 15 residues long. Here the CDR3 reads CASSFRNRGHSPLHF. CDR3 bases: TGTGCCAGCAGTTTTAGGAACAGGGGTCATTCACCCCTCCACTTT.

CDR3 amino acids: CASKPPGQESLSFF. The CDR3 DNA follows: TGTGCCAGTAAACCCCCCGGACAGGAGTCTTTATCTTTCTTT. The chain employs TRBV19 and TRBJ1-1; 7 bases align to TRBD1. The germline gives CDR1 LNHDA, CDR2 SQIVND (reference sequence). This CDR3 has 14 amino acids. V lost 7 bases, J lost 12 bases, and 17 bases stayed unmatched.

Here the CDR3 reads CASSVGGSREKLFF. CDR3 nucleotides: TGTGCCAGCAGCGTAGGAGGATCCCGTGAAAAACTGTTTTTT. The chain carries TRBV9 and TRBJ1-4; no reliable D call. The CDR3 totals 14 residues. V was clipped by 0 bases and J by 7 bases, with 10 bases between them. CDR1 SGDLS and CDR2 YYNGEE come from the germline V gene.

The chain couples TRBV19 to TRBJ2-7; unclear D gene. Looked up from germline, CDR1 is LNHDA and CDR2 is SQIVND (reference sequence). This CDR3 has 12 amino acids. The V end lost 8 bases, the J end lost 5 bases, and 13 bases lay between the germline ends. The chain's CDR3 is CASANKRDEQYF. The CDR3 bases are TGTGCCAGTGCAAACAAACGGGACGAGCAGTACTTC.